The clone carrying this T cell receptor beta chain was picked up a small number of times. Its target is unknown. Assay: immunoSEQ multiplex PCR; the TCRdb copy retains only in-frame clones and omits some. Altogether around 67,000 clones are present, almost 90% being singletons, with the ten largest covering over 1.5%. These data originate in a study of T cells in localized non-small cell lung cancer. Overall study findings and caveats: A median of about 54 of the top 100 tumor clones appeared in adjacent lung, which was paired and uninvolved. Higher adjacent-lung clonality was associated with shorter survival. Heterogeneity cannot be ruled out, as sequencing used one tumor region only.

The starting material was peripheral blood, obtained before any cancer treatment. The receptor was derived from a woman aged 40-70 years with stage I lung adenocarcinoma.

CDR3 nucleotides: TGTGCCTGGAGCCAGAGGAACACTGAAGCTTTCTTT. Amino acid sequence: CAWSQRNTEAFF. The rearrangement joins TRBV30 to TRBJ1-1; no reliable D call. CDR3 length: 12 residues. Trimming removed 3 bases from V and 1 base from J, with 6 bases in between. Germline V CDR1 and CDR2: GTSNPN, SVGIG (reference sequence).